This note documents a single TCR beta chain sequence. As yet, its antigen is unknown. Negative isolation yielded the CD8+ and CD4+ T cells, while FACS enriched the TEMRA cells. The sample is drawn from a study of CD8 T cells in Susac syndrome. Study observations and caveats: That the number of individuals in its TCR sequencing and HLA analysis was relatively small was acknowledged by the study.

This CDR3 has 10 residues. V gave up 6 bases and J gave up 3 bases, with 3 bases separating them. Germline CDR1 is SQVTM and CDR2 is ANQGSEA. The RNA, roughly 0.5 to 1 ug, was put through reverse transcription using random hexamers. An immunoSEQ multiplex PCR amplified TCR beta CDR3 over 54 Vbeta and 13 Jbeta. TCRdb passed the immunoSEQ multiplex PCR reads through MiXCR, listing each CDR3 protein once. The sample records 130,000 or so distinct CDR3 sequences, roughly 96% being singletons. Sequencing was performed on CD4+ T cells from PBMCs. This TCR came from a human donor with multiple sclerosis. J is TRBJ2-4 and V is TRBV29-1; no reliable D call. The CDR3 coding sequence is TGCAGCGTGCTCAAAAACATTCAGTACTTC. Translation: CSVLKNIQYF. Based on the CDR3 plus reference TRBV29-1 and TRBJ2-4, the full variable domain is SAVISQKPSRDICQRGTSLTIQCQVDSQVTMMFWYRQQPGQSLTLIATANQGSEATYESGFVIDKFPISRPNLTFSTLTVSNMSPEDSSIYLCSVLKNIQYFGAGTRLSVL.